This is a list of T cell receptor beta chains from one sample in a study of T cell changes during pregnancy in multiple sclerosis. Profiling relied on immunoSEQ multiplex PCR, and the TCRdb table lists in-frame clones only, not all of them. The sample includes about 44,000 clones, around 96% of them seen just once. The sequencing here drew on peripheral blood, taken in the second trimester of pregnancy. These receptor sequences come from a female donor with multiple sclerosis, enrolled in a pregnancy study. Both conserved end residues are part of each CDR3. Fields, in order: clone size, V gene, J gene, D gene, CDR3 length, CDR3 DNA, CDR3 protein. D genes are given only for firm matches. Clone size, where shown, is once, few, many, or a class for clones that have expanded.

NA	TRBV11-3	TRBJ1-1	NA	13	TGTGCCAGCAGCCGGCAGGGGCTCACTGAAGCTTTCTTT	CASSRQGLTEAFF
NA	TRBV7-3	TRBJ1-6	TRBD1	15	TGTGCCAGCAGCACCGGGACAGGCCGGAATTCACCCCTCCACTTT	CASSTGTGRNSPLHF
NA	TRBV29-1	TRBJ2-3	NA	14	TGCAGCGTTGGGGGGGGGCAGAACACAGATACGCAGTATTTT	CSVGGGQNTDTQYF
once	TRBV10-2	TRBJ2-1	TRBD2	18	TGCGCCAGCAGTGAAGGGACTAGCGGGAGGGTCCCCTACAATGAGCAGTTCTTC	CASSEGTSGRVPYNEQFF
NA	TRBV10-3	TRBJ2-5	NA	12	TGTGCCATCGCTCAGGGAAAGGAGACCCAGTACTTC	CAIAQGKETQYF
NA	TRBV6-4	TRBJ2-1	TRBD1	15	TGTGCCAGCAGTGACAGGACAGGGTTTTACAATGAGCAGTTCTTC	CASSDRTGFYNEQFF
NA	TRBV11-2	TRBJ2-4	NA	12	TGTGCCAGCAGCTTAGCGGGGAACATTCAGTACTTC	CASSLAGNIQYF
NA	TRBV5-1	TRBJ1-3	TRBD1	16	TGCGCCAGCAGCACTGGACAGGGCTTCTCTGGAAACACCATATATTTT	CASSTGQGFSGNTIYF
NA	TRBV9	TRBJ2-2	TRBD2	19	TGTGCCAGCAGGTCCCCAGTGGTAGCGGGAGAAGATGTTGGCGGGGAGCTGTTTTTT	CASRSPVVAGEDVGGELFF
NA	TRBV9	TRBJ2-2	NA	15	TGTGCCAGCAGCGTAGGGGGCCGATCTGACGGGGAGCTGTTTTTT	CASSVGGRSDGELFF
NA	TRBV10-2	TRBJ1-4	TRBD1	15	TGCGCCAGCACCCCTGGGGGACAGATTAATGAAAAACTGTTTTTT	CASTPGGQINEKLFF
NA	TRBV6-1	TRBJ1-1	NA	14	TGTGCCAGCAGTTTAGAGACAGGATACACTGAAGCTTTCTTT	CASSLETGYTEAFF
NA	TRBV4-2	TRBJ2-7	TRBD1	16	TGTGCCAGCAGCCAAGACACCCCGGGACAGGACTACGAGCAGTACTTC	CASSQDTPGQDYEQYF
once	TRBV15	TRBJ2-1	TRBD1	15	TGTGCCACCAGCAGCCTCGACAGGGGTTTGGATGAGCAGTTCTTC	CATSSLDRGLDEQFF
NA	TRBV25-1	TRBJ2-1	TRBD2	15	TGTGCCAGCAGTGGGAGGGCAGCGGGGCGGGGTGAGCAGTTCTTC	CASSGRAAGRGEQFF
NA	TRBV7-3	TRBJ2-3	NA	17	TGTGCCAGCAGCTTAACGTTGGGCAGGGGAAGGGCAGATACGCAGTATTTT	CASSLTLGRGRADTQYF
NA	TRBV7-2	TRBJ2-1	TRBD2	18	TGTGCCAGCAGCTTAGCCCCGAGGGGCGGGGGGGTAGCCAATGAGCAGTTCTTC	CASSLAPRGGGVANEQFF
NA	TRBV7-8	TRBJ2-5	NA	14	TGTGCCAGCAGCTCCTTTAGTCTAGAAGAGACCCAGTACTTC	CASSSFSLEETQYF
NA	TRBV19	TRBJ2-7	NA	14	TGTGCCAGTAGTATAGTTGAGAGTCGGGACGAGCAGTACTTC	CASSIVESRDEQYF
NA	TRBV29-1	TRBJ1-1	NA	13	TGCAGCGTTGTGACATCCGGACATTCTGAAGCTTTCTTT	CSVVTSGHSEAFF
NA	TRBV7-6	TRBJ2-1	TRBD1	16	TGTGCCAGCAGGAGTACAGGGGGAAGCTCCTACAATGAGCAGTTCTTC	CASRSTGGSSYNEQFF
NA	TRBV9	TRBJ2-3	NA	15	TGTGCCAGCAGCGGGGGTAGCGGAGTCACAGATACGCAGTATTTT	CASSGGSGVTDTQYF
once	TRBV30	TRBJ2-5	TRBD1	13	TGTGCCTGGAGTCTACAGGGGCCAGAGACCCAGTACTTC	CAWSLQGPETQYF
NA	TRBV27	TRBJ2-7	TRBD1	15	TGTGCCAGCAGTATACAGGGGGCGCATATCTACGAGCAGTACTTC	CASSIQGAHIYEQYF
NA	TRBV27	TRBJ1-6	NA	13	TGTGCCAGCAGTTGGGGCACCAATTCACCCCTCCACTTT	CASSWGTNSPLHF
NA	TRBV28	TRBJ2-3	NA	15	TGTGCCACCAATTGGAGGGTAAGAGGAACAGATACGCAGTATTTT	CATNWRVRGTDTQYF
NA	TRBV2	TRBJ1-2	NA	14	TGTGCCAGCAGCCCCGCGGGAGACTACTATGGCTACACCTTC	CASSPAGDYYGYTF
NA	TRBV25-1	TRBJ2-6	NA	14	TGTGCCACAGGTCCACCGGCTGGGGCCAACGTCCTGACTTTC	CATGPPAGANVLTF
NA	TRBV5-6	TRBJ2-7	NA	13	TGTGCCAGCAGCTTGGTCGGGGGACGCGAGCAGTACTTC	CASSLVGGREQYF
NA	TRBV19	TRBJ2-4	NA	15	TGTGCCAGTGCGGGCAGACCGCTTGCCAAAAACATTCAGTACTTC	CASAGRPLAKNIQYF
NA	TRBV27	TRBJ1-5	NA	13	TGTGCCAGCAGTTTAGACCGGGATCAGCCCCAGCATTTT	CASSLDRDQPQHF
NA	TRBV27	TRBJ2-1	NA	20	TGTGCCAGCAGTTTATCAGTAAAGCCGGACTACACCAGCTCCTACAATGAGCAGTTCTTC	CASSLSVKPDYTSSYNEQFF
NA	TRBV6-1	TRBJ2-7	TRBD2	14	TGTGCCAGCAGTGATCCCGGGACTAACTACGAGCAGTACTTC	CASSDPGTNYEQYF
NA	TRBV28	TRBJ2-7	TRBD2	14	TGTGCCAGCGGACTAGCGGGAGGGTTGGGCGAGCAGTACTTC	CASGLAGGLGEQYF
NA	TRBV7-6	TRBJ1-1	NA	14	TGTGCCAGCAGCTTAGAGCCAGGACTGACATGGGCTTTCTTT	CASSLEPGLTWAFF
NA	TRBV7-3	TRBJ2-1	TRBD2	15	TGTGCCAGCAGCATACTAGCGGGAGTACTTAATGAGCAGTTCTTC	CASSILAGVLNEQFF
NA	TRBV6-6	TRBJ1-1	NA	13	TGTGCCAGCAGTTACTCTCAGGGTTGGGGAGCTTTCTTT	CASSYSQGWGAFF
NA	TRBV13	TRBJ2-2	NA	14	TGTGCCAGCAGCCCCTATTTAACCACCGGGGAGCTGTTTTTT	CASSPYLTTGELFF
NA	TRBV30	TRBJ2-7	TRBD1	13	TGTGCCTCGAAGGACAGGTGGACCTACGAGCAGTACTTC	CASKDRWTYEQYF
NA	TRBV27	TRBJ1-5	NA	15	TGTGCCAGCAGTTCCAGGGGCGGTAGCAATCAGCCCCAGCATTTT	CASSSRGGSNQPQHF
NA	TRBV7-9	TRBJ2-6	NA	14	TGTGCCAGCAGTCCCGTATCTGGGGCCAACGTCCTGACTTTC	CASSPVSGANVLTF
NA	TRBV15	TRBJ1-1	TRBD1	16	TGTGCCACCAGCAGAGGAGGCGGGACAGGATCTCCTGAAGCTTTCTTT	CATSRGGGTGSPEAFF
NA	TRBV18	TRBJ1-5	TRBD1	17	TGTGCCAGCTCAGAGAGGACAGGGCATGATAGCAATCAGCCCCAGCATTTT	CASSERTGHDSNQPQHF
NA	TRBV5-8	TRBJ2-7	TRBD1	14	TGTGCCAGCAGGGTTGGGACAGGTTTCCACGAGCAGTACTTC	CASRVGTGFHEQYF
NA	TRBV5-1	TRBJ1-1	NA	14	TGCGCCAGCAGCCAGGAGCAGGGCAGGACTGAAGCTTTCTTT	CASSQEQGRTEAFF
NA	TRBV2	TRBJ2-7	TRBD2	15	TGTGCCAGCAGTAAGCCGGGAGGGCGACCCTACGAGCAGTACTTC	CASSKPGGRPYEQYF
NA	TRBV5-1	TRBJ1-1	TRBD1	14	TGCGCCAGCAGCTTAACAGGGGTGAACACTGAAGCTTTCTTT	CASSLTGVNTEAFF
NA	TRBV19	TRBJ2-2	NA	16	TGTGCCAGTAGTATTTCGCCAGGGTCTAGGACCGGGGAGCTGTTTTTT	CASSISPGSRTGELFF
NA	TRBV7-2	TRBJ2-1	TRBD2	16	TGTGCCAGCAGCCCCTCCCTGCGACTAGCTCACAATGAGCAGTTCTTC	CASSPSLRLAHNEQFF
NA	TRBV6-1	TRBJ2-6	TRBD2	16	TGTGCCAGCAGTGGGGCGGGGGGCACTGGGGCCAACGTCCTGACTTTC	CASSGAGGTGANVLTF
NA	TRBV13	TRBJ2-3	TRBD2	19	TGTGCCAGCAGCTCCCGACTAGCGGGGGGGCACCCTTGGACAGATACGCAGTATTTT	CASSSRLAGGHPWTDTQYF
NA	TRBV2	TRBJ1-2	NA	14	TGTGCCAGCAGTGAAGGGGCAGGGAACTATGGCTACACCTTC	CASSEGAGNYGYTF
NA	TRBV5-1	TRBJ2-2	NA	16	TGCGCCAGCAGCTTGTTTCCGGGAACGGACACCGGGGAGCTGTTTTTT	CASSLFPGTDTGELFF
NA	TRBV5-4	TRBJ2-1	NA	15	TGTGCCAGCAGCTCCATGGCGGGAAACTACAATGAGCAGTTCTTC	CASSSMAGNYNEQFF
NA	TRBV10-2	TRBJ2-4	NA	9	TGCGCCAGCGGGGAGGTTCAGTACTTC	CASGEVQYF
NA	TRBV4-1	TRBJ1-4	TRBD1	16	TGCGCCAGCAGCCAAGGACAGGGCCTGGCTAATGAAAAACTGTTTTTT	CASSQGQGLANEKLFF
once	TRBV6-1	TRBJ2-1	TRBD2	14	TGTGCCAGCGAGACTAGCGGGGGGCTTTATGAGCAGTTCTTC	CASETSGGLYEQFF
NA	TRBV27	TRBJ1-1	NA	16	TGTGCCAGCAGAGCCCTATCCGGGACATTGAACACTGAAGCTTTCTTT	CASRALSGTLNTEAFF
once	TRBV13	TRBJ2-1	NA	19	TGTGCCAGCAGCTTACGGGACAGCAGGCCTTTTGGGGGGCCGAATGAGCAGTTCTTC	CASSLRDSRPFGGPNEQFF